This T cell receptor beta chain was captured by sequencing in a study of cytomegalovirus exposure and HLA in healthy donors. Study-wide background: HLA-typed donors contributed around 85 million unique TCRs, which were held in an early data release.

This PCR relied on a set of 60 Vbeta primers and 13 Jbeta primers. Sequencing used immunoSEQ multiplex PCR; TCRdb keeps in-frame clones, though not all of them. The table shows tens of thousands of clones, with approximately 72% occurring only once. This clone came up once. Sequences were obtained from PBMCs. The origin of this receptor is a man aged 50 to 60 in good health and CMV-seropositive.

CDR3 sequence (DNA): TGTGCCAGCAGTCCCCTCGTAGTCAGGTTTCTTCTAACTGAAGCTTTCTTT. Translated, it gives CASSPLVVRFLLTEAFF. The chain uses TRBV7-6 and TRBJ1-1; no firm D call. This CDR3 contains 17 residues. The ends were cut back, 6 bases at V and 5 bases at J, with 25 bases in the middle. Germline CDR1 SGHVS, CDR2 FNYEAQ.